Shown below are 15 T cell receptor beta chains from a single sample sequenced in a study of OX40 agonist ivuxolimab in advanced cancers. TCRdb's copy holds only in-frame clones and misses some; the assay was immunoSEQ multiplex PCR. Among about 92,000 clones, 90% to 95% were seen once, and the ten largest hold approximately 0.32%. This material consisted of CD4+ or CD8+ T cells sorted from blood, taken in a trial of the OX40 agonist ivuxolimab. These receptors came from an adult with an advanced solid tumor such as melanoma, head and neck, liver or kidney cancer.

As DNA, the CDR3 is TGCAGCGTTGAAGATGTAACAGGAACCTACGAGCAGTACTTC. Encoded protein: CSVEDVTGTYEQYF. This rearrangement joins TRBV29-1 to TRBJ2-7, with a weak D call TRBD1 (5 bases). Trimming shortened V by 0 bases and J by 2 bases, and 11 bases separated the two germline ends. CDR3 length: 14 residues. CDR1 and CDR2 (germline): SQVTM, ANQGSEA.

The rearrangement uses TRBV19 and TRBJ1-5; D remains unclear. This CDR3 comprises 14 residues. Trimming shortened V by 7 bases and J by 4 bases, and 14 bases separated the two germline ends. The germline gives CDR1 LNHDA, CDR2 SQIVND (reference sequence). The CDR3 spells CASTSLGINQPQHF. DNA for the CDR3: TGTGCCAGTACCTCGCTAGGAATTAATCAGCCCCAGCATTTT.

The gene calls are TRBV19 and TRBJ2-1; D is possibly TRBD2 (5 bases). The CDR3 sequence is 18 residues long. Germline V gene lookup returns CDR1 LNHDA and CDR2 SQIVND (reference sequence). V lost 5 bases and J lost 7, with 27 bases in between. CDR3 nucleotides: TGTGCCAGTAGTCTAAAGAGGGTCGTAGGTATTTATTCGAATGAGCAGTTCTTC. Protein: CASSLKRVVGIYSNEQFF.

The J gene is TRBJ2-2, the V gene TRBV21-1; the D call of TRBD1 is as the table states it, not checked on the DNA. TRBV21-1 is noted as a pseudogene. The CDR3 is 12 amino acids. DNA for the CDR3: TGTGCCAGCCTGAGAGGGGGCGGGGAGCTGTTTTTT. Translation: CASLRGGGELFF.

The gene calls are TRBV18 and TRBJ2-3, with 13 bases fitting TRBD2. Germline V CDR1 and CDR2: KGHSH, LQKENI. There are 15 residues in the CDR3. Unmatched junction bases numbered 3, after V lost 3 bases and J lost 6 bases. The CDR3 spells CASSPSLAGGDTQYF. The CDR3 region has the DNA TGTGCCAGCTCACCCTCACTAGCGGGAGGGGATACGCAGTATTTT.

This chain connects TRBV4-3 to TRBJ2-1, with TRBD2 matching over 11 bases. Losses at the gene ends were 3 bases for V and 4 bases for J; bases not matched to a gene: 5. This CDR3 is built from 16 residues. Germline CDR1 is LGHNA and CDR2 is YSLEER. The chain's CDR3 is CASSQMGLAVYNEQFF. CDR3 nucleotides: TGCGCCAGCAGCCAGATGGGACTAGCGGTATACAATGAGCAGTTCTTC.

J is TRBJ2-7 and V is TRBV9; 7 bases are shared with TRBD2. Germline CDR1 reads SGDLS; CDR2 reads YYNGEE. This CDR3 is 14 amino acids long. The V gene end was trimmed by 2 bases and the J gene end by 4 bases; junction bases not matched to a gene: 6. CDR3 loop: CASSVQTSSYEQYF. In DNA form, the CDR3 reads TGTGCCAGCAGCGTCCAGACTAGCTCTTACGAGCAGTACTTC.

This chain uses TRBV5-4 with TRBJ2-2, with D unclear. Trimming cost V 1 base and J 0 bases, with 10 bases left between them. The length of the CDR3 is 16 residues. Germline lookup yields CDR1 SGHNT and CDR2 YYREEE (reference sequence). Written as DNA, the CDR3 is TGTGCCAGCAGCTTGAAACGGAAATCGAACACCGGGGAGCTGTTTTTT. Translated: CASSLKRKSNTGELFF.

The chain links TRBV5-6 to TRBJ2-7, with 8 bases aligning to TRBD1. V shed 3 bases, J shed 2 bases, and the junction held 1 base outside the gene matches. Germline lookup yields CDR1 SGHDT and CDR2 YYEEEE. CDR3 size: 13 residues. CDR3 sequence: CASSWDRTYEQYF. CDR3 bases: TGTGCCAGCAGCTGGGACAGGACCTACGAGCAGTACTTC.

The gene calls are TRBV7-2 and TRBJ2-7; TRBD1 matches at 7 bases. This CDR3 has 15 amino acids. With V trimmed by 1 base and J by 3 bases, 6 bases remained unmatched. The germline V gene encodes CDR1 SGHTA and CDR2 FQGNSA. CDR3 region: CASSLEKGAYYEQYF. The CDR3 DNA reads TGTGCCAGCAGCTTAGAGAAGGGGGCCTACTACGAGCAGTACTTC.

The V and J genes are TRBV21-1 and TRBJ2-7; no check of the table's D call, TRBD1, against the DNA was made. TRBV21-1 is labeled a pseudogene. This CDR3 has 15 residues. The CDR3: CASSARQGQDYEQYF. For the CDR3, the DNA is TGTGCCAGCAGCGCGCGACAGGGTCAGGACTACGAGCAGTACTTC.

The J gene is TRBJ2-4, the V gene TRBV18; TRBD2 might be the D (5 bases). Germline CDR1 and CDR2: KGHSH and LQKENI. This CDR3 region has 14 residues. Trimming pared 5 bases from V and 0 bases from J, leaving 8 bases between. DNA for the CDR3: TGTGCCAGCTCATCTGGACTAGCCAAAAACATTCAGTACTTC. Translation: CASSSGLAKNIQYF.

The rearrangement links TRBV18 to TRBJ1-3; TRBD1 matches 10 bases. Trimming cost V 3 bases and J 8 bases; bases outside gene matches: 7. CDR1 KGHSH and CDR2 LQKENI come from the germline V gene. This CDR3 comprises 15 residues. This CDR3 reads CASSPRTGGLDTIYF. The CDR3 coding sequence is TGTGCCAGCTCACCTAGGACAGGGGGTCTGGACACCATATATTTT.

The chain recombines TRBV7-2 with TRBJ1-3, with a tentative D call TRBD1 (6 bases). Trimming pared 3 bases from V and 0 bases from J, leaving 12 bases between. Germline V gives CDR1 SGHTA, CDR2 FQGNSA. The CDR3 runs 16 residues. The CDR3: CASSLGGASSGNTIYF. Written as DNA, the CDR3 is TGTGCCAGCAGCTTGGGGGGGGCTAGCTCTGGAAACACCATATATTTT.

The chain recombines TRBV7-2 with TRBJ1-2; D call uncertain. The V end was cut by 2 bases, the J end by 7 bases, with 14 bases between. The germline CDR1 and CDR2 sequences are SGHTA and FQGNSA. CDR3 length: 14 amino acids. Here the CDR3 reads CASSLSGARSGYTF. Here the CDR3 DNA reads TGTGCCAGCAGCTTATCGGGAGCTCGCAGTGGCTACACCTTC.